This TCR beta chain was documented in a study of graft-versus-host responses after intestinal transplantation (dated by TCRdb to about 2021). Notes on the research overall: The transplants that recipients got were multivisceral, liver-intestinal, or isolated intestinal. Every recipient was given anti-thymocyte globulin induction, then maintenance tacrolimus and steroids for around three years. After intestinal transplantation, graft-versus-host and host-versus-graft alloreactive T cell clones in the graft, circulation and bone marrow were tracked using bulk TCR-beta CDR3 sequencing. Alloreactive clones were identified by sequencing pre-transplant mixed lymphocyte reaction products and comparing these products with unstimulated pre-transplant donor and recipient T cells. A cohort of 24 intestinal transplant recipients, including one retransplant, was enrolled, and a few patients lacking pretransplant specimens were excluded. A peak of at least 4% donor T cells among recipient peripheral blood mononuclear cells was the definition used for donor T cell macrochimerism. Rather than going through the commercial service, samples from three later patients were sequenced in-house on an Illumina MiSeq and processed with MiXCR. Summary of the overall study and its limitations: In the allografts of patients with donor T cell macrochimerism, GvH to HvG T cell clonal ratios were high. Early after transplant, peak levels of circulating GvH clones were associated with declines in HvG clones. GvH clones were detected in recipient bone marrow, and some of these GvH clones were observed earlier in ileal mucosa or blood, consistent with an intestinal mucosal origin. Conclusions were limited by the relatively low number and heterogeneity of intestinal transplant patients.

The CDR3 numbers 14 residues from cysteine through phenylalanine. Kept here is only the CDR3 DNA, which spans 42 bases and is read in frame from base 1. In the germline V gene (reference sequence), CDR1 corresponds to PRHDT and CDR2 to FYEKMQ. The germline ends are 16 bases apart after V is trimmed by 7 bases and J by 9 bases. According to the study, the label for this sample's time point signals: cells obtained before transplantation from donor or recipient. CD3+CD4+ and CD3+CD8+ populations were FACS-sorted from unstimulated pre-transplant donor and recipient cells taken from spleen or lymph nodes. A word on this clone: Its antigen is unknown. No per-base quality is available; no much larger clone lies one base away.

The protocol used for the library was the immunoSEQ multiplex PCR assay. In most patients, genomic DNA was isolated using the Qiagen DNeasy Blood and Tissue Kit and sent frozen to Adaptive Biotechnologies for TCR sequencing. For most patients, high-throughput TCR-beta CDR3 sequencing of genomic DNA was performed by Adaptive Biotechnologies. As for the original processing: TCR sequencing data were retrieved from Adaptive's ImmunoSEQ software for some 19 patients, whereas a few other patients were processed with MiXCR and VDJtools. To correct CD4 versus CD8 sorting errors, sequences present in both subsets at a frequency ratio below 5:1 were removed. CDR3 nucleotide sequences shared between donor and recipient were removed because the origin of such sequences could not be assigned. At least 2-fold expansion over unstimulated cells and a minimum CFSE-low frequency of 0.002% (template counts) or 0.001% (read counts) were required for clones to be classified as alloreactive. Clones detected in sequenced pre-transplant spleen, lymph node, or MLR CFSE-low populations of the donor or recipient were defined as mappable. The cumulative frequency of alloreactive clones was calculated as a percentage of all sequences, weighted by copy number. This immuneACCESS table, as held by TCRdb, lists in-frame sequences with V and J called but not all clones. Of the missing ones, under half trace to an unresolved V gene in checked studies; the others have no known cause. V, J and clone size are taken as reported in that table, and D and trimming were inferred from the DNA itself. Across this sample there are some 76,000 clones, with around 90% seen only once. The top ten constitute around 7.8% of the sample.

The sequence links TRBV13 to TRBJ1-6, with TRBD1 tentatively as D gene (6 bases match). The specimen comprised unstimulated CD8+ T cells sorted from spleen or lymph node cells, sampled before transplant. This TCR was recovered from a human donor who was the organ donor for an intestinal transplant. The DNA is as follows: TGTGCCAGCACCCCCGCCGGGGGCCGTTCACCCCTCCACTTT. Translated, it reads CASTPAGGRSPLHF.